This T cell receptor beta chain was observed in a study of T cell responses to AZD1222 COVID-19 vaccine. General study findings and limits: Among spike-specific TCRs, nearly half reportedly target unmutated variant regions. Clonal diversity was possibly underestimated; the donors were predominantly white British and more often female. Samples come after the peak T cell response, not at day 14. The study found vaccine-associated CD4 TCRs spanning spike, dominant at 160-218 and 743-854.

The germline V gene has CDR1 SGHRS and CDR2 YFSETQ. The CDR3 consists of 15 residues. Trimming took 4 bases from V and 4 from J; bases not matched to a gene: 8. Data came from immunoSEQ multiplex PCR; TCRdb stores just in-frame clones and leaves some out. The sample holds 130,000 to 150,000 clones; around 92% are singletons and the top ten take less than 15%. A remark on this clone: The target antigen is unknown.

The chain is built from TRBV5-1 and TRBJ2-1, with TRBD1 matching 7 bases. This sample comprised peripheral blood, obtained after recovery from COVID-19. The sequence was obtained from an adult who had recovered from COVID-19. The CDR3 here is CASSLDRVSYNEQFF. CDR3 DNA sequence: TGCGCCAGCAGCCTAGACAGGGTGAGTTACAATGAGCAGTTCTTC.